This T cell receptor beta chain was observed in a study of vaccination and CD4 T cells after COVID-19. Study at large: The convalescents, six males and four females, included two who were Hispanic.

An Oncomine TCR Beta short-read assay was used to sequence the DNA from cultured CD4+ T cells. Researchers extracted genomic DNA from CD4+ T cells that had been cultured. TCRdb redid the calling of the PCR reads with MiXCR, one entry per CDR3 protein. The sample has some 15,000 distinct CDR3 sequences, approximately 57% seen once. The V gene's germline CDR1 is ENHRY and CDR2 SYGVKD. The CDR3 runs 14 residues. V lost 5 bases to trimming and J lost 0 bases, with 8 bases between them. Treatment denoted: approximately nine-day PBMC culture with coronavirus spike peptide pools or control peptides (ViraFEST assay). This clonotype was recorded a few times. Antigen: not known.

This TCR came from a human donor who had recovered from COVID-19. This chain joins TRBV10-3 and TRBJ2-1; D assignment may be TRBD1 or TRBD2 (5 bases each). Sequencing was done on a sample of CD4+ T cells from blood, cultured in vitro. In DNA, the CDR3 is TGTGCCATCAGTTGGGGGAGCTCCTACAATGAGCAGTTCTTC. This codes for CAISWGSSYNEQFF.